Below, 30 T cell receptor beta chains from the same sample are listed, as sequenced in a study of cytomegalovirus exposure and HLA in healthy donors (dated by TCRdb to 2016 to 2017). The library was generated by the immunoSEQ multiplex PCR assay. The multiplex PCR relied on a mix of 60 forward primers for TCR Vbeta segments and 13 reverse primers for TCR Jbeta segments. Here the immuneACCESS table is served through TCRdb, limited to in-frame sequences with V and J called. Missing clones are a known gap in these copies; in checked studies unresolved V genes cover under half, and the rest lacks a known reason. For this sample the table gives a few hundred thousand clones, of which around 81% were detected only once. The ten largest clones add up to about 7.3% of the sample. Input material: PBMCs. Receptors originate from a woman aged 55-69 years in good health and CMV-seropositive.

The rearrangement joins TRBV28 to TRBJ1-4; the match to TRBD1 covers 7 bases. CDR3 length: 18 residues. Unmatched junction bases numbered 19, after V lost 4 bases and J lost 8 bases. Germline V gene sequence: CDR1 MDHEN, CDR2 SYDVKM. The DNA for the CDR3 is TGTGCCAGCAGTTCTCGCCGTATGGGGACAGAAGGGGGGGAAAAACTGTTTTTT. Translation gives CASSSRRMGTEGGEKLFF.

The chain uses TRBV25-1 and TRBJ2-5, with D perhaps matching TRBD1 (6 bases). Germline-derived CDR1 and CDR2 are MGHDK and SYGVNS. V lost 6 bases, J lost 4 bases, and 18 bases lay in between. This CDR3 contains 15 residues. CDR3 sequence: CASRVSRGVGETQYF. The CDR3 nucleotides are TGTGCCAGCAGGGTCAGCAGGGGTGTAGGAGAGACCCAGTACTTC. The entire variable domain, with the rest obtained from reference TRBV25-1 and TRBJ2-5, is as follows: EADIYQTPRYLVIGTGKKITLECSQTMGHDKMYWYQQDPGMELHLIHYSYGVNSTEKGDLSSESTVSRIRTEHFPLTLESARPSHTSQYLCASRVSRGVGETQYFGPGTRLLVL.

With regard to this clone: Additional DNA sequences in this sample encode the identical CDR3. The V and J genes are TRBV5-1 and TRBJ2-2; 7 bases agree with TRBD2. Unmatched junction bases numbered 3, after V lost 3 bases and J lost 4 bases. The CDR3 contains 14 residues. The germline CDR1 and CDR2 sequences are SGHRS and YFSETQ. The CDR3 DNA sequence: TGCGCCAGCAGCTCCTCGGGGGGCACCGGGGAGCTGTTTTTT. It yields the protein CASSSSGGTGELFF. Complete variable domain (other parts from reference TRBV5-1 and TRBJ2-2): KAGVTQTPRYLIKTRGQQVTLSCSPISGHRSVSWYQQTPGQGLQFLFEYFSETQRNKGNFPGRFSGRQFSNSRSEMNVSTLELGDSALYLCASSSSGGTGELFFGEGSRLTVL.

The chain has TRBV11-2 and TRBJ2-1; possibly TRBD1 for D (5 bases). There are 15 residues in the CDR3. Looked up from germline, CDR1 is SGHAT and CDR2 is FQNNGV. With 0 bases removed from V and 4 bases from J, the gap between germline ends came to 10 bases. In DNA, the CDR3 is TGTGCCAGCAGCTTAGAATGGGGCGGTTACAATGAGCAGTTCTTC. It codes for CASSLEWGGYNEQFF.

The J gene is TRBJ1-4, the V gene TRBV5-1, with TRBD1 matching 8 bases. This CDR3 comprises 16 residues. The trim removed 1 base at V and 8 bases at J, leaving 10 bases unmatched. Per the germline V gene, CDR1 is SGHRS and CDR2 is YFSETQ. CDR3 region: CASSLRGGQGGEKLFF. Written as DNA, the CDR3 is TGCGCCAGCAGCTTGAGGGGAGGACAGGGAGGCGAAAAACTGTTTTTT. The complete variable domain, with remaining parts taken from reference TRBV5-1 and TRBJ1-4, reads KAGVTQTPRYLIKTRGQQVTLSCSPISGHRSVSWYQQTPGQGLQFLFEYFSETQRNKGNFPGRFSGRQFSNSRSEMNVSTLELGDSALYLCASSLRGGQGGEKLFFGSGTQLSVL.

The chain recombines TRBV5-4 with TRBJ2-5; D is possibly TRBD1 (5 bases). The J call may be wrong; the DNA end is better matched by TRBJ2-7. The CDR3 loop spans 13 amino acids. The V gene's germline CDR1 is SGHNT and CDR2 YYREEE (reference sequence). This chain's CDR3 is CASSYKGFYEQYF. As DNA, the CDR3 is TGTGCCAGCAGTTACAAGGGGTTCTACGAGCAGTACTTC.

V usage is TRBV9 and J usage is TRBJ2-1; perhaps TRBD2 as D (5 bases). V was pared by 0 bases and J by 5 bases, with 12 bases between. Germline V lookup: CDR1 SGDLS, CDR2 YYNGEE. The CDR3 consists of 15 residues. The CDR3 loop is CASSVDSAGHNEQFF. The CDR3 nucleotides are TGTGCCAGCAGCGTAGATTCTGCGGGCCACAATGAGCAGTTCTTC.

This chain joins TRBV6-5 and TRBJ2-4, with D unresolved. CDR3 length equals 13 residues. Germline-derived CDR1 and CDR2 are MNHEY and SVGAGI. V lost 0 bases and J 6 bases, leaving 6 bases between the germline ends. CDR3 coding DNA: TGTGCCAGCAGTTACTCGTTCTCAAACATTCAGTACTTC. This sequence encodes CASSYSFSNIQYF.

Of note for this clone: One end of the junction does not line up with germline, which may come from a read error. The genes are TRBV7-9 and TRBJ1-2; weak D call: TRBD1 (5 bases). CDR1 and CDR2 from the germline V gene are SEHNR and FQNEAQ (reference sequence). The CDR3 spans 13 residues. The CDR3 DNA reads as TGTACCAGCAGCCCCTGGCAGGGTGATGGCTACACCTTC. Protein sequence: CTSSPWQGDGYTF.

The chain employs TRBV19 and TRBJ2-3; TRBD2 agrees at 12 bases. The CDR3 totals 17 residues. With 7 bases clipped from V and 0 bases from J, the junction kept 8 bases outside the gene matches. CDR1 is LNHDA, CDR2 SQIVND, per germline (reference sequence). CDR3 sequence: CASKLLAGGLSTDTQYF. In DNA form, the CDR3 reads TGTGCCAGTAAATTACTAGCGGGAGGACTAAGCACAGATACGCAGTATTTT.

The chain links TRBV6-6 to TRBJ1-1; D unresolved. Germline assignment: CDR1 MNHNY and CDR2 SVGAGI (reference sequence). V was shortened by 2 bases and J by 1 base, with 5 bases between the two germline ends. The CDR3 runs 13 residues. CDR3 in DNA: TGTGCCAGCAGTTACGAACAGAACACTGAAGCTTTCTTT. Amino acid sequence: CASSYEQNTEAFF.

The V gene is TRBV9, the J gene TRBJ2-5; 8 nucleotides line up with TRBD2. There are 16 residues in the CDR3. Trimming removed 4 bases from V and 4 bases from J; junction bases left unmatched: 12. Germline assignment: CDR1 SGDLS and CDR2 YYNGEE. CDR3 loop: CASSQAGVSPAETQYF. The CDR3 nucleotides are TGTGCCAGCAGCCAAGCGGGAGTAAGCCCTGCAGAGACCCAGTACTTC.

J is TRBJ2-6 and V is TRBV4-1, with 7 bases fitting TRBD1. CDR3 length: 18 amino acids. Germline V gene sequence: CDR1 MGHRA, CDR2 YSYEKL. Trimming removed 2 bases from V and 0 bases from J; junction bases left unmatched: 7. CDR3 protein: CASSQPTGWGSGANVLTF. The CDR3 DNA follows: TGCGCCAGCAGCCAACCGACAGGGTGGGGCTCTGGGGCCAACGTCCTGACTTTC.

The chain uses TRBV27 and TRBJ2-1; possibly TRBD2 for D (5 bases). The V end lost 8 bases, the J end lost 2 bases, and 13 bases lay between the germline ends. CDR3 size: 14 residues. From germline, CDR1 is MNHEY and CDR2 SMNVEV (reference sequence). In DNA, the CDR3 is TGTGCCAGCCCGCGGGCTAGTCCCTACAATGAGCAGTTCTTC. This gives the protein CASPRASPYNEQFF.

The V call is TRBV5-1, the J call TRBJ1-2, with 9 bases lining up with TRBD1. This CDR3 contains 15 residues. V shed 1 base and J 2 bases; nucleotides not matched to a gene: 3. Germline V gene sequence: CDR1 SGHRS, CDR2 YFSETQ. The CDR3 DNA sequence: TGCGCCAGCAGCTTGTCACAGGGGGCGAACTATGGCTACACCTTC. Its protein product is CASSLSQGANYGYTF. The full variable domain, with the rest looked up from reference TRBV5-1 and TRBJ1-2, is KAGVTQTPRYLIKTRGQQVTLSCSPISGHRSVSWYQQTPGQGLQFLFEYFSETQRNKGNFPGRFSGRQFSNSRSEMNVSTLELGDSALYLCASSLSQGANYGYTFGSGTRLTVV.

This chain connects TRBV27 to TRBJ2-7; D is possibly TRBD2 (7 bases). V was trimmed by 7 bases and J by 3 bases, leaving 16 bases between them. CDR1 and CDR2 from the germline V gene are MNHEY and SMNVEV (reference sequence). CDR3 length equals 14 residues. CDR3 amino acids: CASKGGTMVYEQYF. In DNA, the CDR3 is TGTGCCAGCAAAGGGGGGACTATGGTCTACGAGCAGTACTTC.

The rearrangement joins TRBV13 to TRBJ2-7, with 8 bases identical to TRBD1. Germline V CDR1 and CDR2: PRHDT, FYEKMQ (reference sequence). The CDR3 extends over 15 amino acids. After removal of 0 bases from V and 2 bases from J, the junction contained 3 bases not matched to a gene. CDR3 sequence: CASSLGDRAPYEQYF. The CDR3 region has the DNA TGTGCCAGCAGCTTAGGGGACAGGGCGCCCTACGAGCAGTACTTC.

The V and J genes are TRBV19 and TRBJ1-1; D is unresolved. V lost 3 bases to trimming and J lost 4 bases, with 15 bases between them. From germline, CDR1 is LNHDA and CDR2 SQIVND (reference sequence). The CDR3 is 15 amino acids. The CDR3 loop is CASSILERVGTEAFF. The CDR3 DNA is TGTGCCAGTAGTATCCTGGAGCGGGTGGGCACTGAAGCTTTCTTT.

This chain connects TRBV5-4 to TRBJ2-2, with 9 bases aligning to TRBD2. The CDR3 length is 16 residues. The germline gives CDR1 SGHNT, CDR2 YYREEE (reference sequence). V trimming: 2 bases; J trimming: 0 bases; junction bases outside the gene matches: 2. CDR3 residues: CASSLAGGANTGELFF. The CDR3 bases are TGTGCCAGCAGCTTAGCGGGAGGCGCGAACACCGGGGAGCTGTTTTTT.

The CDR3 nucleotides are TGTGCCAGCAGCTTAGGGCCAGACATCACCTACGAGCAGTACTTC. Translated, it gives CASSLGPDITYEQYF. The chain joins TRBV7-9 to TRBJ2-7; D gene uncertain. The length of the CDR3 is 15 residues. Trimming left V 1 base short and J 2 bases short, with 12 bases between. The germline CDR1 and CDR2 sequences are SEHNR and FQNEAQ (reference sequence).

This rearrangement joins TRBV30 to TRBJ2-5, with D unresolved. TRBJ2-7 explains the end of the DNA better; the J call may be wrong. In germline, CDR1 is GTSNPN, CDR2 SVGIG (reference sequence). The CDR3 has 16 residues. This chain's CDR3 is CAWSVPPARLLPEQYF. The CDR3 DNA follows: TGTGCCTGGAGTGTACCCCCGGCCAGGCTTCTTCCCGAGCAGTACTTC.

V gene TRBV9 combines with J gene TRBJ1-2; 10 bases align to TRBD1. The germline V gene has CDR1 SGDLS and CDR2 YYNGEE. The ends lost 5 bases at V and 3 bases at J; junction bases unmatched: 7. This CDR3 region has 15 residues. The CDR3 DNA is TGTGCCAGCAGTTCGGGGGGGACAGGGGACTATGGCTACACCTTC. It yields the protein CASSSGGTGDYGYTF.

In its sample, this clone was seen once. The chain is built from TRBV11-2 and TRBJ1-4; D ambiguous. From germline, CDR1 is SGHAT and CDR2 FQNNGV. Trimming stripped 0 bases from V and 3 bases from J, with 11 bases between. The CDR3 is 16 amino acids. DNA of the CDR3: TGTGCCAGCAGCTTAGACACCCGGGTTCCTAATGAAAAACTGTTTTTT. Amino acid sequence: CASSLDTRVPNEKLFF.

The rearrangement links TRBV5-1 to TRBJ2-1, with D maybe TRBD1 (5 bases). V was trimmed by 4 bases and J by 8 bases, leaving 19 bases between them. The CDR3 totals 15 residues. Germline CDR1 and CDR2: SGHRS and YFSETQ. This CDR3 is CASSQGARESHEQFF. The CDR3 DNA reads as TGCGCCAGCAGCCAAGGGGCTAGAGAATCCCATGAGCAGTTCTTC.

The chain combines TRBV10-2 with TRBJ1-2; 8 bases match TRBD1. In germline, CDR1 is WSHSY, CDR2 SAAADI. The CDR3 loop spans 13 amino acids. The junction had 2 bases not matched to a gene; V was cut back by 6 bases and J by 2 bases. CDR3 DNA sequence: TGCGCCAGCAGGGGACAGGTCAACTATGGCTACACCTTC. Translating it yields CASRGQVNYGYTF.

The chain joins TRBV19 to TRBJ2-7, with 7 bases aligning to TRBD1. Looked up from germline, CDR1 is LNHDA and CDR2 is SQIVND (reference sequence). The junction had 9 bases not matched to a gene; V was cut back by 7 bases and J by 3 bases. The length of the CDR3 is 14 residues. The CDR3 spells CASTPPWDSYEQYF. Written as DNA, the CDR3 is TGTGCCAGTACCCCCCCTTGGGACAGCTACGAGCAGTACTTC.

The V and J genes are TRBV9 and TRBJ2-1, with no clear D. Trimming stripped 0 bases from V and 6 bases from J, with 7 bases between. The length of the CDR3 is 13 residues. CDR1 SGDLS and CDR2 YYNGEE come from the germline V gene. Here the CDR3 reads CASSVGSVNEQFF. The CDR3 coding sequence is TGTGCCAGCAGCGTAGGGAGTGTCAATGAGCAGTTCTTC.

The CDR3: CASSLRTSSGNTIYF. CDR3 coding DNA: TGTGCCAGCAGCCTAAGGACTTCCTCTGGAAACACCATATATTTT. The chain is built from TRBV7-6 and TRBJ1-3; D not certain. Per germline, CDR1 SGHVS and CDR2 FNYEAQ. Trimming removed 5 bases from V and 0 bases from J, with 11 bases in between. The CDR3 totals 15 residues.

The rearrangement links TRBV6-1 to TRBJ2-3; 7 bases agree with TRBD1. The CDR3 contains 15 residues. The trim removed 6 bases at V and 3 bases at J, leaving 9 bases unmatched. Germline V lookup: CDR1 MNHNS, CDR2 SASEGT. CDR3 nucleotide sequence: TGTGCCAGCAGCGTCGACAGGGTCCGAACAGATACGCAGTATTTT. Its protein is CASSVDRVRTDTQYF.

This clone was picked up a small number of times. This chain links TRBV6-4 with TRBJ1-5; D perhaps matches TRBD1 (6 bases). The ends were cut back, 10 bases at V and 5 bases at J, with 21 bases in the middle. The CDR3 runs 15 residues. Germline CDR1 is MRHNA and CDR2 is SNTAGT. CDR3 sequence (DNA): TGTGCCACCTCCTACGGACAGCGGGGGGATCAGCCCCAGCATTTT. Its protein is CATSYGQRGDQPQHF.